These T cell receptor beta chains were read from a single sample in a study of cytomegalovirus exposure and HLA in healthy donors. Here immunoSEQ multiplex PCR was the method, and the copy in TCRdb shows in-frame clones only, minus some. The repertoire holds 90,000 to 120,000 clones, with approximately 80% as singletons. Sequencing was performed on PBMCs. These receptors all stem from a male donor in good health and CMV-seronegative. CDR3s include the opening cysteine and the closing phenylalanine or tryptophan. D genes are given only for firm matches. Clone size is given for some rows only: seen once, a few or many times, or a class if the clone is expanded.

>TRBV7-2|TRBD2|TRBJ2-1|NA
TGTGCCAGCAGCTTCGGACAACTAGCGTTATTCGGGAATGAGCAGTTCTTC
CASSFGQLALFGNEQFF
>TRBV11-3|TRBD1|TRBJ2-1|few
TGTGCCAGCAGCCCCGGACAGGGGCGCTCCTACAATGAGCAGTTCTTC
CASSPGQGRSYNEQFF
>TRBV5-1|NA|TRBJ2-3|NA
TGCGCCAGCAGCTTGGCCATGCATCAGGTCGCAGATACGCAGTATTTT
CASSLAMHQVADTQYF
>TRBV18|TRBD2|TRBJ2-3|few
TGTGCCAGCTCACGGACTAGGGGCACAGATACGCAGTATTTT
CASSRTRGTDTQYF
>TRBV4-2|TRBD2|TRBJ2-3|NA
TGTGCCAGCAGCCAGGGGACTAGCGGTGGCACAGATACGCAGTATTTT
CASSQGTSGGTDTQYF
>TRBV4-1|TRBD1|TRBJ1-5|NA
TGCGCCAGCAGCCAAGTGTGGGGACAGGGCAAGCCACATCAGCCCCAGCATTTT
CASSQVWGQGKPHQPQHF
>TRBV4-1|TRBD2|TRBJ2-3|NA
TGCGCCAGCAGCGCCCCTAGCGGGATTGGGTATTTT
CASSAPSGIGYF
>TRBV19|TRBD2|TRBJ2-1|NA
TGTGCCACCACTCTTGGCGGGACTAACCCTAAGGAGCAGTTCTTC
CATTLGGTNPKEQFF
>TRBV28|TRBD1|TRBJ1-5|NA
TGTGCCAGCAGTCAAGACAGGGTTAGAGACCAGCCCCAGCATTTT
CASSQDRVRDQPQHF
>TRBV5-5|NA|TRBJ1-1|once
TGTGCCAGCAGCTTGGTGGACATGAACACTGAAGCTTTCTTT
CASSLVDMNTEAFF
>TRBV6-5|TRBD2|TRBJ2-2|NA
TGTGCCAGCAGTTACACCAGGGACTATACCGGGGAGCTGTTTTTT
CASSYTRDYTGELFF
>TRBV18|TRBD2|TRBJ2-7|NA
TGTGCCAGCTCACCTGCTAGCGGGGGAAGCTCCTACGAGCAGTACTTC
CASSPASGGSSYEQYF
>TRBV7-9|NA|TRBJ2-1|NA
TGTGCCAGCAGCTTAATTAGCTGGGGACAATTTGAGCAGTTCTTC
CASSLISWGQFEQFF
>TRBV5-1|NA|TRBJ1-1|NA
TGCGCCAGCCAGGGCACTGAAGCTTTCTTT
CASQGTEAFF
>TRBV9|TRBD1|TRBJ1-2|NA
TGTGCCAGCAGCGGGGACAGGGGGGGAAACACCTTC
CASSGDRGGNTF
>TRBV19|TRBD1|TRBJ2-7|NA
TGTGCCAGTAGTCCCCGGGACAGTCGGGACTACGAGCAGTACTTC
CASSPRDSRDYEQYF
>TRBV5-1|NA|TRBJ2-1|NA
TGCGCCAGCAGCTTGGAGTCCTTAGCGGTTTACAATGAGCAGTTCTTC
CASSLESLAVYNEQFF
>TRBV11-2|NA|TRBJ2-7|NA
TGTGCCAGCAGCTTATACGTCAACTCCTACGAGCAGTACTTC
CASSLYVNSYEQYF
>TRBV6-1|TRBD1|TRBJ2-7|NA
TGTGCCAGCAGTGGGAGACAGGGGGCGGCGGGCGAGCAGTACTTC
CASSGRQGAAGEQYF
>TRBV6-5|TRBD2|TRBJ2-3|NA
TGTGCCAGCAGCGTGGGACTAGCGGTCACAGATACGCAGTATTTT
CASSVGLAVTDTQYF
>TRBV28|NA|TRBJ2-4|NA
TGTGCCAGCAGTTTAGCAGGCAGGAACATTCAGTACTTC
CASSLAGRNIQYF
>TRBV4-1|TRBD1|TRBJ1-2|NA
TGCGCCAGCAGCCAAGTCCTTACCCGGGACAGGGGCGATGGCTACACCTTC
CASSQVLTRDRGDGYTF
>TRBV2|TRBD2|TRBJ2-3|NA
TGTGCCAGCAGTAGCTCGGGGACTAGTACGCAGTATTTT
CASSSSGTSTQYF
>TRBV7-8|TRBD1|TRBJ2-3|once
TGTGCCAGCAGCCTCCAGGGGGCCGCAGATACGCAGTATTTT
CASSLQGAADTQYF
>TRBV10-3|NA|TRBJ2-1|NA
TGTGCCATCAGTGAGGGGATTAGCGGCTACAATGAGCAGTTCTTC
CAISEGISGYNEQFF
>TRBV9|NA|TRBJ2-7|NA
TGTGCCAGCAGCCCAAGGACAGTATCCTACGAGCAGTACTTC
CASSPRTVSYEQYF
>TRBV29-1|NA|TRBJ2-2|few
TGCAGCGTTCAGGGCCCTAAAAACACCGGGGAGCTGTTTTTT
CSVQGPKNTGELFF
>TRBV5-1|TRBD1|TRBJ2-5|NA
TGCGCCAGCAGCTCTGGACAGGGGGACCAAGAGACCCAGTACTTC
CASSSGQGDQETQYF
>TRBV7-2|TRBD2|TRBJ2-5|NA
TGTGCCAGCAGCTTAGAATTGAGTACTAGCGGGTACCAAGAGACCCAGTACTTC
CASSLELSTSGYQETQYF
>TRBV11-2|TRBD1|TRBJ1-2|NA
TGTGCCAGCAGCCCGACAGGGGCAGGTGGCTACACCTTC
CASSPTGAGGYTF
>TRBV30|TRBD1|TRBJ2-7|NA
TGTGCCTGGAGTCCGGGACAGGGCCACGAGCAGTACTTC
CAWSPGQGHEQYF
>TRBV7-9|NA|TRBJ2-7|NA
TGTGCCAGCAGCTTCTCCGGGAGAGACTACGAGCAGTACTTC
CASSFSGRDYEQYF
>TRBV5-1|TRBD1|TRBJ2-7|NA
TGCGCCAGCAGCTTGGCGACAGGGGGCGAGTACGAGCAGTACTTC
CASSLATGGEYEQYF
>TRBV4-1|NA|TRBJ1-2|once
TGCGCCAGCAGCCAAGATCATTACAGAGACTATGGCTACACCTTC
CASSQDHYRDYGYTF
>TRBV25-1|NA|TRBJ2-6|NA
TGTGCCAGCAGTATATCTGGGGCCAACGTCCTGACTTTC
CASSISGANVLTF
>TRBV15|TRBD2|TRBJ2-1|NA
TGTGCCACCAGCTCAACCTGGGACTACTACAATGAGCAGTTCTTC
CATSSTWDYYNEQFF
>TRBV7-2|TRBD2|TRBJ2-3|NA
TGTGCCAGCAGCTCCTTGTTGACTAGCGGGAGCACAGATACGCAGTATTTT
CASSSLLTSGSTDTQYF
>TRBV27|NA|TRBJ1-5|NA
TGTGCCAGCAGTTCCTCAACAGGTAGCAATCAGCCCCAGCATTTT
CASSSSTGSNQPQHF
>TRBV15|NA|TRBJ1-3|once
TGTGCCACCAGCAGAGATCGGGTGGCCGGAAACACCATATATTTT
CATSRDRVAGNTIYF
>TRBV7-2|TRBD2|TRBJ2-7|NA
TGTGCCAGCAGCTTCCGACCACCGGGGACTAGCGGATACGAGCAGTACTTC
CASSFRPPGTSGYEQYF
>TRBV7-2|TRBD2|TRBJ2-7|NA
TGTGCCAGCAGCGGCGGTAGCGGGAGGTACGAGCAGTACTTC
CASSGGSGRYEQYF
>TRBV7-9|TRBD1|TRBJ2-3|NA
TGTGCCAGCAGCACGGACAGGGGGCAAACAGATACGCAGTATTTT
CASSTDRGQTDTQYF
>TRBV19|NA|TRBJ1-3|few
TGTGCCAGTACCGAGCACCGGGGGGCTGGAAACACCATATATTTT
CASTEHRGAGNTIYF
>TRBV7-2|TRBD1|TRBJ2-7|once
TGTGCCAGCAGCCACGGACAGGGGATATCCTACGAGCAGTACTTC
CASSHGQGISYEQYF
>TRBV10-2|TRBD2|TRBJ2-3|NA
TGCGCCAGCAGCCTTAGCGGGGGAAACACAGATACGCAGTATTTT
CASSLSGGNTDTQYF
>TRBV13|NA|TRBJ1-4|NA
TGTGCCACCAGACAGGCTGGAACTAATGAAAAACTGTTTTTT
CATRQAGTNEKLFF
>TRBV5-1|NA|TRBJ2-1|NA
TGCGCCAGCAGCTTGAGAGGATACAATGAGCAGTTCTTC
CASSLRGYNEQFF